The 3 T cell receptor beta chains reported below all come from one sample, sequenced in a study of early T cells in non-severe SARS-CoV-2 infection. One entry per CDR3 protein results from TCRdb running MiXCR on the 5' RACE reads. The profile covers about 94,000 distinct CDR3 sequences, with about 13% appearing a single time and approximately 2.3% taken by the ten largest. The sequencing input was whole blood. The source is an adult who was a healthcare worker with PCR-confirmed SARS-CoV-2 infection or an uninfected control (not recorded which).

The V call is TRBV28, the J call TRBJ2-3, with D unclear. CDR1 and CDR2 (germline): MDHEN, SYDVKM. CDR3 length: 14 amino acids. V lost 3 bases, J lost 2 bases, and 9 bases lay in between. The chain's CDR3 is CASSFGRSTDTQYF. In DNA form, the CDR3 reads TGTGCCAGCAGTTTCGGCAGGTCCACAGATACGCAGTATTTT.

This clonotype was recorded at least ten times. The chain has TRBV7-9 and TRBJ2-7; D gene unclear. The CDR3 spans 13 residues. V lost 10 bases, J lost 2 bases, and 15 bases lay in between. CDR1 SEHNR and CDR2 FQNEAQ come from the germline V gene (reference sequence). CDR3 in DNA: TGTGCCACCCGACGGGTGAGCCCCTACGAGCAGTACTTC. Protein: CATRRVSPYEQYF.

This chain connects TRBV3-1 to TRBJ2-7, with 8 bases identical to TRBD1. The CDR3 totals 12 residues. The V gene end was trimmed by 8 bases and the J gene end by 1 base; junction bases not matched to a gene: 1. CDR1 and CDR2 (germline): LGHDT, YNNKEL (reference sequence). The CDR3 loop reads CASGTGSYEQYF. The CDR3 region has the DNA TGTGCCAGCGGGACAGGTTCCTACGAGCAGTACTTC.